These T cell receptor beta chains were read from a single sample in a study of PD-1 blockade in classical Hodgkin lymphoma. Using immunoSEQ multiplex PCR, the repertoire was profiled, and TCRdb retains in-frame clones only, with some absent. The sample has 15,000 to 20,000 clones; approximately 72% are singletons. Specimen: CD4+ T cells from blood, collected before the fourth cycle of nivolumab. All receptors derive from a human donor with classical Hodgkin lymphoma. Both conserved end residues are part of each CDR3. The order of the fields is V gene, D gene, J gene, clone size, CDR3 protein, CDR3 DNA. A D gene is named only where the DNA matches it firmly. Not every row has a clone size; where given, it reads once, few, many or a size class.

V gene: TRBV6-4; D gene: TRBD2; J gene: TRBJ2-3; clone size: once; CDR3 protein: CASSDSQRGTAQYF; CDR3 DNA: TGTGCCAGCAGTGACTCCCAGCGGGGGACCGCGCAGTATTTT
V gene: TRBV7-2; D gene: .; J gene: TRBJ2-1; clone size: .; CDR3 protein: CASSLVLVGEQFF; CDR3 DNA: TGTGCCAGCAGCTTAGTTTTGGTGGGTGAGCAGTTCTTC
V gene: TRBV6-1; D gene: TRBD1; J gene: TRBJ2-2; clone size: .; CDR3 protein: CASSDGFRQGASGELFF; CDR3 DNA: TGTGCCAGCAGTGATGGTTTCAGACAGGGGGCATCCGGGGAGCTGTTTTTT
V gene: TRBV7-9; D gene: .; J gene: TRBJ2-7; clone size: .; CDR3 protein: CASSLTGRGSPYEQYF; CDR3 DNA: TGTGCCAGCAGCCTCACAGGGAGAGGGAGCCCCTACGAGCAGTACTTC
V gene: TRBV6-4; D gene: .; J gene: TRBJ1-5; clone size: .; CDR3 protein: CASSDRGQPQHF; CDR3 DNA: TGTGCCAGCAGTGACAGGGGTCAGCCCCAGCATTTT
V gene: TRBV19; D gene: .; J gene: TRBJ2-5; clone size: .; CDR3 protein: CASSIIWQGETQYF; CDR3 DNA: TGTGCCAGTAGTATTATTTGGCAGGGTGAGACCCAGTACTTC
V gene: TRBV7-6; D gene: .; J gene: TRBJ2-5; clone size: few; CDR3 protein: CASSLRLGLETQYF; CDR3 DNA: TGTGCCAGCAGCTTAAGGCTCGGTTTGGAGACCCAGTACTTC
V gene: TRBV25-1; D gene: .; J gene: TRBJ1-2; clone size: few; CDR3 protein: CASSEHGGGYGYTF; CDR3 DNA: TGTGCCAGCAGTGAACATGGTGGGGGCTATGGCTACACCTTC
V gene: TRBV5-8; D gene: .; J gene: TRBJ2-4; clone size: .; CDR3 protein: CASTQLELAKNIQYF; CDR3 DNA: TGTGCCAGCACCCAACTAGAACTGGCCAAAAACATTCAGTACTTC
V gene: TRBV19; D gene: TRBD1; J gene: TRBJ2-2; clone size: .; CDR3 protein: CASSRQGGGILGNTGELFF; CDR3 DNA: TGTGCCAGTAGTAGACAGGGGGGAGGGATTTTAGGGAACACCGGGGAGCTGTTTTTT
V gene: TRBV7-2; D gene: .; J gene: TRBJ1-3; clone size: .; CDR3 protein: CASSQGRRRGAGNTIYF; CDR3 DNA: TGTGCCAGCAGCCAAGGCCGGCGGAGGGGGGCTGGAAACACCATATATTTT
V gene: TRBV6-6; D gene: .; J gene: TRBJ2-3; clone size: .; CDR3 protein: CASRMTPNTDTQYF; CDR3 DNA: TGTGCCAGCAGAATGACTCCCAACACAGATACGCAGTATTTT
V gene: TRBV27; D gene: .; J gene: TRBJ1-6; clone size: .; CDR3 protein: CASSLYGADSSYNSPLHF; CDR3 DNA: TGTGCCAGCAGTTTATACGGGGCAGACAGCTCCTATAATTCACCCCTCCACTTT
V gene: TRBV2; D gene: TRBD1; J gene: TRBJ1-4; clone size: .; CDR3 protein: CASSADRGSGEKLFF; CDR3 DNA: TGTGCCAGCAGCGCCGACAGGGGTAGTGGTGAAAAACTGTTTTTT
V gene: TRBV6-1; D gene: .; J gene: TRBJ1-2; clone size: .; CDR3 protein: CASSPDYRFDTF; CDR3 DNA: TGTGCCAGCAGTCCTGATTACAGGTTCGACACCTTC
V gene: TRBV28; D gene: .; J gene: TRBJ1-2; clone size: .; CDR3 protein: CASTLSPGAYYGYTF; CDR3 DNA: TGTGCCAGCACCTTATCGCCGGGGGCGTACTATGGCTACACCTTC